These 17 T cell receptor beta chains came from one sample sequenced in a study of blood T cell repertoires in COVID-19. Some clones are missing from TCRdb's copy, which holds only in-frame ones; the method was immunoSEQ multiplex PCR. This table holds about 220,000 clones, 65% to 85% found once. The sample comprised peripheral blood. Every receptor here comes from a woman aged 30 to 39 who had recovered from COVID-19.

The CDR3 DNA sequence: TGTGCCACCAGTGATTTTCGACTAGCGGGAGGCGAGCAGTTCTTC. This gives the protein CATSDFRLAGGEQFF. The V call is TRBV24-1, the J call TRBJ2-1; 13 bases agree with TRBD2. Germline CDR1 KGHDR, CDR2 SFDVKD. V was pared by 1 base and J by 10 bases, with 3 bases of the junction left unmatched. This CDR3 has 15 amino acids.

V is TRBV6-6 and J is TRBJ2-7; D may be TRBD2 (6 bases). The ends were cut back, 2 bases at V and 6 bases at J, with 11 bases in the middle. The germline gives CDR1 MNHNY, CDR2 SVGAGI (reference sequence). The CDR3 is 13 amino acids. CDR3 sequence (DNA): TGTGCCAGCAGTTACGCGGCGGGGACCGAGCAGTACTTC. Translated, it gives CASSYAAGTEQYF.

The rearrangement links TRBV6-5 to TRBJ2-5; weak D call: TRBD1 (5 bases). The CDR3 contains 15 residues. The V gene's germline CDR1 is MNHEY and CDR2 SVGAGI. With 6 bases removed from V and 4 bases from J, the gap between germline ends came to 18 bases. The CDR3: CASSLHLGARETQYF. Written as DNA, the CDR3 is TGTGCCAGCAGCCTCCATCTAGGGGCCCGAGAGACCCAGTACTTC.

The rearrangement joins TRBV9 to TRBJ2-5; 11 bases match TRBD2. V was clipped by 3 bases and J by 2 bases; unmatched bases: 9. Per germline, CDR1 SGDLS and CDR2 YYNGEE. The CDR3 has 17 amino acids. In DNA form, the CDR3 reads TGTGCCAGCAGCGCTTCGATTTTAGCGGGAGGGCAAGAGACCCAGTACTTC. This codes for CASSASILAGGQETQYF.

The V and J genes are TRBV6-5 and TRBJ2-7; no clear D. V lost 0 bases to trimming and J lost 3 bases, with 12 bases between them. The germline V gene encodes CDR1 MNHEY and CDR2 SVGAGI. The CDR3 consists of 15 residues. CDR3 DNA: TGTGCCAGCAGTTACTCCTCGGCTAGTAGCTACGAGCAGTACTTC. The encoded protein is CASSYSSASSYEQYF.

V gene TRBV28 combines with J gene TRBJ1-2; perhaps TRBD1 as D (5 bases). The V gene's germline CDR1 is MDHEN and CDR2 SYDVKM. This CDR3 contains 14 residues. Trimming cost V 8 bases and J 5 bases, with 18 bases left between them. As DNA, the CDR3 is TGTGCCAGCTCTATAGGCGGGGGGTTTTATGGCTACACCTTC. Protein product: CASSIGGGFYGYTF.

The genes are TRBV5-1 and TRBJ1-1, with 11 positions matching TRBD1. The CDR3 totals 17 residues. V lost 0 bases, J lost 5 bases, and 9 bases stayed unmatched. The germline gives CDR1 SGHRS, CDR2 YFSETQ. DNA for the CDR3: TGCGCCAGCAGCTTGGAGTGGACAGGGGGCTGGAAAACTGAAGCTTTCTTT. Protein product: CASSLEWTGGWKTEAFF.

A word on this clone: The sample carries other DNA sequences with the same CDR3. The CDR3 DNA sequence: TGTGCCAGCAGCTTAGGCCGGGAGCAGTACTTC. It encodes CASSLGREQYF. The rearrangement joins TRBV7-2 to TRBJ2-7, with D unclear. The CDR3 has 11 residues. Germline V gene data show CDR1 as SGHTA and CDR2 as FQGNSA. V lost 1 base and J 7 bases, leaving 5 bases between the germline ends.

The rearrangement joins TRBV6-5 to TRBJ2-5, with 11 bases fitting TRBD2. Germline lookup yields CDR1 MNHEY and CDR2 SVGAGI. J gave up 4 bases and V 9 bases, and 7 bases lay outside the gene matches. CDR3 size: 14 residues. CDR3 nucleotides: TGTGCCAGTAGGTTGACTAGCGGGATAGAGACCCAGTACTTC. This codes for CASRLTSGIETQYF.

This clone was detected only a few times. V is TRBV5-6 and J is TRBJ2-7; D not certain. Trimming took 1 base from V and 2 from J, leaving 7 bases between them. Germline V gene lookup returns CDR1 SGHDT and CDR2 YYEEEE. The CDR3 is 13 residues long. This CDR3 is CASSLYQAYEQYF. DNA for the CDR3: TGTGCCAGCAGCTTGTATCAGGCCTACGAGCAGTACTTC.

In its sample, this clone was seen a few times. V gene TRBV25-1 combines with J gene TRBJ2-4, with a weak D call TRBD1 (5 bases). The CDR3 length is 14 residues. With 4 bases removed from V and 6 bases from J, the gap between germline ends came to 13 bases. Germline assignment: CDR1 MGHDK and CDR2 SYGVNS. In DNA, the CDR3 is TGTGCCAGCAGTGGAGGACAAGAGATAAACATTCAGTACTTC. Encoded protein: CASSGGQEINIQYF.

The V and J genes are TRBV4-2 and TRBJ2-1, with 12 bases aligning to TRBD2. The J segment lost 7 bases and the V segment lost 4 bases, leaving 5 bases of the junction unmatched. The length of the CDR3 is 15 residues. The germline CDR1 and CDR2 sequences are LGHNA and YNFKEQ. The CDR3, as DNA: TGTGCCAGCAGCCGACTAGCGGGAGAGCGGAATGAGCAGTTCTTC. Amino acid sequence: CASSRLAGERNEQFF.

The chain employs TRBV14 and TRBJ2-7; 13 bases line up with TRBD2. The length of the CDR3 is 17 residues. Germline trimming cut 3 bases from V and 5 bases from J; bases unmatched to any gene: 10. Looked up from germline, CDR1 is SGHDN and CDR2 is FVKESK. CDR3 in amino acids: CASSHHPGLAGLNEQYF. CDR3 coding DNA: TGTGCCAGCAGCCATCATCCGGGACTAGCGGGACTCAACGAGCAGTACTTC.

The chain couples TRBV7-3 to TRBJ2-3, with TRBD2 matching 12 bases. The CDR3 runs to 16 residues. The ends lost 4 bases at V and 2 bases at J; junction bases unmatched: 4. Germline V gives CDR1 SGHTA, CDR2 FQGTGA. CDR3 nucleotide sequence: TGTGCCAGCAGCTCTGGACTAGCGGGATCCACAGATACGCAGTATTTT. As protein: CASSSGLAGSTDTQYF.

The chain uses TRBV9 and TRBJ2-6; 7 bases agree with TRBD2. The CDR3 has 14 amino acids. The germline gives CDR1 SGDLS, CDR2 YYNGEE. Trimming at V came to 7 bases and at J to 0 bases, leaving 1 base not matched to a gene. The CDR3, as DNA: TGTGCCAGCCAGCGGGACTCTGGGGCCAACGTCCTGACTTTC. This translates into CASQRDSGANVLTF.

The rearrangement links TRBV28 to TRBJ1-1, with D possibly TRBD1 on 6 matching bases. The CDR3 extends over 14 amino acids. V lost 5 bases to trimming and J lost 11 bases, with 21 bases between them. The germline V gene encodes CDR1 MDHEN and CDR2 SYDVKM. Here the CDR3 reads CASSSATGSPRAFF. The CDR3 DNA follows: TGTGCCAGCAGTAGTGCGACAGGTTCACCGAGGGCTTTCTTT.

The chain recombines TRBV5-6 with TRBJ1-2, with TRBD1 identical over 9 bases. The trim removed 4 bases at V and 0 bases at J, leaving 10 bases unmatched. This CDR3 comprises 17 residues. Germline values: CDR1 SGHDT, CDR2 YYEEEE. The DNA of the CDR3 is TGTGCCAGCAGCGTCGGGACAGGGAAGCAGGCTAACTATGGCTACACCTTC. As protein: CASSVGTGKQANYGYTF.